Sequencing of this T cell receptor (beta chain) was carried out in a study of blood T cell repertoires in COVID-19. Study as a whole: There were acute and convalescent COVID-19 samples, and they came from the United States, Italy and Spain. The cDNA or gDNA used as material had been derived from T cells, B-cell-depleted T cells, or PBMCs.

CDR3 size: 16 residues. Authors' methods: From reference gene primer amplification, estimates of nucleated cell counts were derived. The assay was immunoSEQ multiplex PCR, and TCRdb's table has in-frame clones only and misses some. Clone size and the V and J calls come from that table; the DNA yielded D and trimming. The sample gives around 310,000 clones, around 90% of which show up once; under 1.1% is in the top ten. Sequenced sample: peripheral blood. This chain links TRBV21-1 with TRBJ2-2; no DNA check was done on the table's D call, TRBD2. TRBV21-1 is a documented pseudogene. The receptor was isolated from a woman between 40 and 55 years old with COVID-19, enrolled during active disease. In nucleotides, the CDR3 is TGTGCCAGCAGCAAACGTGGCGGGAAGAACACCGGGGAGCTGTTTTTT. It translates to CASSKRGGKNTGELFF.